A single sample is the source of the 13 T cell receptor beta chains below, sequenced in a study of Ad26.COV2.S vaccination and SARS-CoV-2 variants. As for treatment: over 15 received Ad26.COV2.S at low or high dose, single or two shots; 5 received placebo; per-sample allocation not given. Specimens were obtained on day 63 following the first vaccine or placebo injection. Clones were read by immunoSEQ multiplex PCR, and TCRdb kept only the in-frame ones, dropping some. This sample has 440,000 or so clones, with about 90% found just once. Sequenced material: peripheral blood, taken in a trial of Ad26.COV2.S vaccine versus placebo. These receptors all stem from a person aged 18-65 years who received the Ad26.COV2.S COVID-19 vaccine or a placebo.

The chain employs TRBV25-1 and TRBJ1-1; possible D gene TRBD1, 5 bases. Trimming pared 2 bases from V and 4 bases from J, leaving 17 bases between. Germline CDR1 reads MGHDK; CDR2 reads SYGVNS. The CDR3 is made up of 16 amino acids. DNA for the CDR3: TGTGCCAGCAGTGAAGGGTACGAAGGGGCCCGCACTGAAGCTTTCTTT. The encoded protein is CASSEGYEGARTEAFF. Drawing the rest from reference TRBV25-1 and TRBJ1-1, the complete variable domain is EADIYQTPRYLVIGTGKKITLECSQTMGHDKMYWYQQDPGMELHLIHYSYGVNSTEKGDLSSESTVSRIRTEHFPLTLESARPSHTSQYLCASSEGYEGARTEAFFGQGTRLTVV.

The J gene is TRBJ1-1, the V gene TRBV29-1; D may be TRBD1 (5 bases). Trimming removed 8 bases at V and 4 bases at J, with 23 bases between. In germline, CDR1 is SQVTM, CDR2 ANQGSEA. CDR3 size: 15 residues. The CDR3 spells CSTNWGSMEGTEAFF. The CDR3 DNA follows: TGCAGCACCAACTGGGGCTCTATGGAGGGCACTGAAGCTTTCTTT.

This clone was counted once. The chain carries TRBV28 and TRBJ2-7; D is uncertain. Germline V CDR1 and CDR2: MDHEN, SYDVKM. The CDR3 runs 14 residues. V was trimmed by 3 bases and J by 3 bases, leaving 12 bases between them. The CDR3 sequence: CASSFGLAVYEQYF. Here the CDR3 DNA reads TGTGCCAGCAGTTTTGGCCTGGCGGTCTACGAGCAGTACTTC.

V and J are TRBV5-8 and TRBJ2-7; D gene unclear. Trimming took 0 bases from V and 0 from J, leaving 7 bases between them. The CDR3 contains 14 residues. The germline V gene encodes CDR1 SGHTS and CDR2 YDEGEE. The CDR3 region is CASSLGLSSYEQYF. The CDR3 DNA follows: TGTGCCAGCAGCTTGGGGCTGAGCTCCTACGAGCAGTACTTC.

This chain connects TRBV5-6 to TRBJ2-7; D may be TRBD2 (7 bases). Germline V lookup: CDR1 SGHDT, CDR2 YYEEEE. The CDR3 is made up of 15 amino acids. The V and J ends lost 3 bases and 2 bases respectively, with 15 bases between them. The CDR3 sequence is CASSWTAGNPYEQYF. CDR3 coding DNA: TGTGCCAGCAGCTGGACAGCGGGAAACCCCTACGAGCAGTACTTC.

This clone was observed once. J is TRBJ2-1 and V is TRBV7-6; 10 bases map to TRBD2. The CDR3 spans 14 residues. The J segment lost 8 bases and the V segment lost 2 bases, leaving 3 bases of the junction unmatched. The germline gives CDR1 SGHVS, CDR2 FNYEAQ. The CDR3 spells CASSLSLAGYEQFF. Here the CDR3 DNA reads TGTGCCAGCAGCTTATCACTAGCGGGATATGAGCAGTTCTTC.

The chain links TRBV19 to TRBJ1-5, with D perhaps TRBD1 (6 bases). Germline assignment: CDR1 LNHDA and CDR2 SQIVND (reference sequence). This CDR3 comprises 17 residues. Trimming left V 3 bases short and J 2 bases short, with 17 bases between. The CDR3 loop is CASSIGTGIGGNQPQHF. The DNA for the CDR3 is TGTGCCAGTAGTATCGGTACAGGGATTGGGGGCAATCAGCCCCAGCATTTT.

The J gene is TRBJ2-2, the V gene TRBV4-1; possible D gene TRBD2, 6 bases. CDR1 and CDR2 (germline): MGHRA, YSYEKL. V gave up 4 bases and J gave up 7 bases, with 16 bases separating them. The CDR3 has 15 residues. DNA of the CDR3: TGCGCCAGCAGCCCCGCGGGGAGAACGAACGGGGAGCTGTTTTTT. Its translation: CASSPAGRTNGELFF.

V and J are TRBV23-1 and TRBJ1-1; 7 bases match TRBD1. TRBV23-1 is flagged as an ORF with uncertain function. Trimming at V came to 0 bases and at J to 6 bases, leaving 7 bases not matched to a gene. The CDR3 has 15 residues. The CDR3 sequence is CASSQSTGLSAEAFF. The CDR3 coding sequence is TGCGCCAGCAGTCAATCGACAGGGTTGAGCGCTGAAGCTTTCTTT.

With respect to this clone: Mismatch with germline at one junction end may stem from a read error. The J gene is TRBJ2-1, the V gene TRBV11-2; a weak D match, TRBD2 (7 bases). This CDR3 is built from 12 residues. The germline V gene encodes CDR1 SGHAT and CDR2 FQNNGV. The CDR3 region is CASSSKGGSGIF. The CDR3 nucleotides are TGTGCCAGCAGCTCCAAGGGGGGGAGTGGGATCTTC.

This clone appeared once. The rearrangement joins TRBV10-3 to TRBJ1-4; no clear D gene. Germline V gives CDR1 ENHRY, CDR2 SYGVKD. Trimming shortened V by 0 bases and J by 14 bases, and 10 bases separated the two germline ends. This CDR3 has 12 residues. DNA for the CDR3: TGTGCCATCAGTGAGTCCGCGGACTGGCTGTTTTTT. The encoded protein is CAISESADWLFF.

This chain joins TRBV5-1 and TRBJ2-2, with 12 bases lining up with TRBD2. CDR1 is SGHRS and CDR2 is YFSETQ in the germline V gene. This CDR3 comprises 17 residues. J was trimmed by 3 bases and V by 2 bases; bases with no gene match: 5. CDR3 in amino acids: CASSFPSGRADTGELFF. The CDR3 DNA reads TGCGCCAGCAGCTTCCCTAGCGGGAGGGCCGACACCGGGGAGCTGTTTTTT.

The sample holds one count of this clone. The chain carries TRBV3-1 (or the pseudogene TRBV3-2) and TRBJ2-1; 8 bases are a match to TRBD1. The J segment lost 6 bases and the V segment lost 4 bases, leaving 8 bases of the junction unmatched. Germline V CDR1 and CDR2: LGHDT, YNNKEL (reference sequence). The CDR3 totals 15 residues. Here the CDR3 DNA reads TGTGCCAGCAGCCGAAGGACAGGGCCGGGCAATGAGCAGTTCTTC. Protein product: CASSRRTGPGNEQFF.